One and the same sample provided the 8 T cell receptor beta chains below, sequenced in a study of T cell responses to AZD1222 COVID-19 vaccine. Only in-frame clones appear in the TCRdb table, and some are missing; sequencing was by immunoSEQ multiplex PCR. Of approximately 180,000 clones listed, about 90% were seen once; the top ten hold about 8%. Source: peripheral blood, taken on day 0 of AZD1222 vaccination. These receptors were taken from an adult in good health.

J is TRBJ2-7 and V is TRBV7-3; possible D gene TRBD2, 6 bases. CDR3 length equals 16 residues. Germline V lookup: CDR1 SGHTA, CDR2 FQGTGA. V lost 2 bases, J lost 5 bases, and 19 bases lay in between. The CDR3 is CASSLSAGQAWDEQYF. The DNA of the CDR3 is TGTGCCAGCAGCTTATCCGCGGGGCAGGCCTGGGACGAGCAGTACTTC.

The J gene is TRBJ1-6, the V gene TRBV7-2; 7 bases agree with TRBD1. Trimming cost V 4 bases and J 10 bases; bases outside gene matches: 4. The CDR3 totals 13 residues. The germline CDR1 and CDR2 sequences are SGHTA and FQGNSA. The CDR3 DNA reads TGTGCCAGCAGCTCGGGACAGACATCACCCCTCCACTTT. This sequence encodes CASSSGQTSPLHF.

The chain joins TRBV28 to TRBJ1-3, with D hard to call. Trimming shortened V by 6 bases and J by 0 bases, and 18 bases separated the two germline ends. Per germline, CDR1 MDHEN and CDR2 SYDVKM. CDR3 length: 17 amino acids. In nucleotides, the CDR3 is TGTGCCAGCAGCGCCGACGGGCCCCAGAGCTCTGGAAACACCATATATTTT. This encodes CASSADGPQSSGNTIYF.

In DNA, the CDR3 is TGTGCCAGCAAACGAGGACAGGGGTCCGGGGAGCTGTTTTTT. Its translation: CASKRGQGSGELFF. This chain uses TRBV7-3 with TRBJ2-2, with TRBD1 matching 9 bases. The CDR3 is 14 amino acids. Per germline, CDR1 SGHTA and CDR2 FQGTGA. The ends lost 7 bases at V and 6 bases at J; junction bases unmatched: 6.

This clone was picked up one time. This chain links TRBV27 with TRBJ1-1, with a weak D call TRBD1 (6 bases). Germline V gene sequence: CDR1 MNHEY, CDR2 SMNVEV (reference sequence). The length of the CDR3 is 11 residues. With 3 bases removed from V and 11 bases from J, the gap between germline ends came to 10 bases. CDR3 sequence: CASSLGAEAFF. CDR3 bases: TGTGCCAGCAGTTTGGGGGCCGAGGCTTTCTTT.

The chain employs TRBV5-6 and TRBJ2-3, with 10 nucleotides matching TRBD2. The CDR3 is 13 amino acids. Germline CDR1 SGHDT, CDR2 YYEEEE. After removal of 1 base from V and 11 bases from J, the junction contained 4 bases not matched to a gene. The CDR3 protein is CASSLFLAGVQYF. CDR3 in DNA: TGTGCCAGCAGCTTGTTTCTAGCGGGGGTGCAGTATTTT.

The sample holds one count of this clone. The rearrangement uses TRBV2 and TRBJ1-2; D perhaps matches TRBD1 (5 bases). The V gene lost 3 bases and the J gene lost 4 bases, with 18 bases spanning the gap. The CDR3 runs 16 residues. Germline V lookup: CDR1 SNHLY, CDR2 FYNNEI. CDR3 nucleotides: TGTGCCAGCAGTGATGTGCGGTTGGGGGGAGGCTATGGCTACACCTTC. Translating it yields CASSDVRLGGGYGYTF.

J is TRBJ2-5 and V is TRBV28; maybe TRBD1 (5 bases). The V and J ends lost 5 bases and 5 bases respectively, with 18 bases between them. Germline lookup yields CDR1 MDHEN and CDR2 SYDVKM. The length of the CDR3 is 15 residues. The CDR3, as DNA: TGTGCCAGCAGTCCCATTGGTGGGGCAGGGGAGACCCAGTACTTC. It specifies CASSPIGGAGETQYF.